A single sample is the source of the 11 T cell receptor beta chains below, sequenced in a study of blood T cell repertoires in COVID-19. Assay: immunoSEQ multiplex PCR; the TCRdb copy retains only in-frame clones and omits some. The table lists roughly 180,000 clones, approximately 85% of them singletons. Sequenced input: peripheral blood. The receptor source for this set is an older woman with acute or convalescent COVID-19.

This chain connects TRBV6-5 to TRBJ2-1; TRBD1 might be the D (6 bases). The CDR3 totals 16 residues. Trimming left V 0 bases short and J 6 bases short, with 15 bases between. Germline loops: CDR1 MNHEY, CDR2 SVGAGI. The DNA for the CDR3 is TGTGCCAGCAGTTACTCGACAGGAGATGAGGGCAATGAGCAGTTCTTC. Translation: CASSYSTGDEGNEQFF.

V and J are TRBV6-5 and TRBJ1-6, with D possibly TRBD1 on 5 matching bases. Germline loops: CDR1 MNHEY, CDR2 SVGAGI. The V end lost 6 bases, the J end lost 7 bases, and 13 bases lay between the germline ends. This CDR3 region has 14 residues. The CDR3 loop reads CASRRTRPNSPLHF. The CDR3 DNA sequence: TGTGCCAGCAGGAGGACAAGGCCCAATTCACCCCTCCACTTT.

This clone was detected only once. This chain joins TRBV20-1 and TRBJ1-5, with TRBD1 matching 8 bases. Germline V gene sequence: CDR1 DFQATT, CDR2 SNEGSKA (reference sequence). The junction had 6 bases not matched to a gene; V was cut back by 6 bases and J by 5 bases. The CDR3 has 13 residues. DNA for the CDR3: TGCAGTGCCAGTCTGGACAGGGATCAGCCCCAGCATTTT. It is translated as CSASLDRDQPQHF.

The V call is TRBV28, the J call TRBJ2-7, with TRBD2 matching 7 bases. V dropped 2 bases and J dropped 2; count of bases not matched to a gene: 3. Germline CDR1 and CDR2: MDHEN and SYDVKM. The CDR3 contains 14 residues. The CDR3 is CASSLAGRTYEQYF. The CDR3, as DNA: TGTGCCAGCAGTTTAGCCGGGAGGACCTACGAGCAGTACTTC.

J is TRBJ2-3 and V is TRBV7-9; perhaps TRBD1 as D (6 bases). Trimming cost V 5 bases and J 2 bases, with 11 bases left between them. There are 14 residues in the CDR3. Germline CDR1 is SEHNR and CDR2 is FQNEAQ (reference sequence). CDR3 bases: TGTGCCAGCAGCCTCAGGGGTACCACAGATACGCAGTATTTT. Its protein product is CASSLRGTTDTQYF.

This clone was picked up a small number of times. CDR3 sequence: CASSSQLAQLDNEQFF. For the CDR3, the DNA is TGTGCCAGCAGCTCACAACTAGCCCAATTGGACAATGAGCAGTTCTTC. V and J are TRBV5-8 and TRBJ2-1; perhaps TRBD2 as D (6 bases). Germline CDR1 reads SGHTS; CDR2 reads YDEGEE. The CDR3 has 16 residues. Trimming removed 3 bases from V and 5 bases from J, with 18 bases in between.

The rearrangement uses TRBV2 and TRBJ1-3; weak D call: TRBD1 (5 bases). Looked up from germline, CDR1 is SNHLY and CDR2 is FYNNEI. The germline V and J ends were trimmed by 1 base and 6 bases, with 16 bases remaining between them. CDR3 length: 16 residues. The CDR3 reads CASSEGSSGNANTIYF. CDR3 nucleotides: TGTGCCAGCAGTGAAGGGTCGTCAGGGAACGCAAACACCATATATTTT.

This chain connects TRBV30 to TRBJ1-1, with D tentatively TRBD1 (5 bases). The CDR3 runs to 13 residues. V dropped 3 bases and J dropped 4 bases, with 12 bases sitting between them. Germline assignment: CDR1 GTSNPN and CDR2 SVGIG (reference sequence). In DNA, the CDR3 is TGTGCCTGGAGGGGGCTGGGGGGCACTGAAGCTTTCTTT. This encodes CAWRGLGGTEAFF.

The V gene is TRBV5-5, the J gene TRBJ1-6; D is uncertain. The germline V gene encodes CDR1 SGHKS and CDR2 YYEKEE (reference sequence). V was shortened by 5 bases and J by 10 bases, with 22 bases between the two germline ends. The CDR3 loop spans 16 amino acids. The CDR3 sequence is CASRLSRSASGSPLHF. CDR3 bases: TGTGCCAGCAGGCTCAGCAGGTCCGCTTCAGGATCACCCCTCCACTTT.

CDR3 in DNA: TGCGCCAGCAGCCCGTTAAATACACAGGACACTGAAGCTTTCTTT. This sequence encodes CASSPLNTQDTEAFF. The rearrangement links TRBV5-1 to TRBJ1-1; TRBD1 might be the D (5 bases). In germline, CDR1 is SGHRS, CDR2 YFSETQ. V lost 4 bases and J lost 3, with 16 bases in between. CDR3 length: 15 residues.

The chain joins TRBV28 to TRBJ1-5; TRBD1 might be the D (6 bases). Trimming pared 3 bases from V and 0 bases from J, leaving 18 bases between. The CDR3 contains 18 residues. Germline CDR1 is MDHEN and CDR2 is SYDVKM. The CDR3 DNA reads TGTGCCAGCAGTTTTCTGGGACAAGTTTTTTATAGCAATCAGCCCCAGCATTTT. Residues: CASSFLGQVFYSNQPQHF. Full variable domain (rest looked up from reference TRBV28 and TRBJ1-5): DVKVTQSSRYLVKRTGEKVFLECVQDMDHENMFWYRQDPGLGLRLIYFSYDVKMKEKGDIPEGYSVSREKKERFSLILESASTNQTSMYLCASSFLGQVFYSNQPQHFGDGTRLSIL.